Listed below are T cell receptor beta chains from one sample, sequenced in a study of graft-versus-host responses after intestinal transplantation. Here immunoSEQ multiplex PCR was the method, and the copy in TCRdb shows in-frame clones only, minus some. The table includes tens of thousands of clones, about 89% detected once. For these TCRs, the target antigens are not known. This specimen consisted of unstimulated CD4+ T cells sorted from spleen or lymph node cells, obtained before transplant. The receptor set was obtained from a human donor who was the organ donor for an intestinal transplant. CDR3s include the opening cysteine and the closing phenylalanine or tryptophan. The D gene is left open where the match is weak. Size is omitted from some rows. Given values are once, few, many or a class for expanded clones.

DNA: TGTGCCAGCAGTCGGACAGGGAGCTCTGGGGCCAACGTCCTGACTTTC
CDR3: CASSRTGSSGANVLTF
V: TRBV6-4
J: TRBJ2-6
size: -
D: TRBD1

DNA: TGTGCCAGTAATCACGGGGAGCGTGGCTACACCTTC
CDR3: CASNHGERGYTF
V: TRBV19
J: TRBJ1-2
size: once
D: -

DNA: TGCGCCAGCAGTGAGACCCCAAGAGGCCGAACCTACGAGCAGTACTTC
CDR3: CASSETPRGRTYEQYF
V: TRBV10-1
J: TRBJ2-7
size: -
D: -

DNA: TGTGCCAGCAGCAGCATAGCGGGTGGAACCTACAATGAGCAGTTCTTC
CDR3: CASSSIAGGTYNEQFF
V: TRBV5-8
J: TRBJ2-1
size: once
D: TRBD2

DNA: TGTGCCAGTAGTATAAGACTAGCGGGGAGATGGGGTGAGCAGTTCTTC
CDR3: CASSIRLAGRWGEQFF
V: TRBV19
J: TRBJ2-1
size: -
D: TRBD2

DNA: TGCGCCAGCAGCCCTACTAGCGTCCAAGAGACCCAGTACTTC
CDR3: CASSPTSVQETQYF
V: TRBV5-1
J: TRBJ2-5
size: -
D: TRBD2

DNA: TGTGCCAGCAGCGGAGGATCTAACTATGGCTACACCTTC
CDR3: CASSGGSNYGYTF
V: TRBV6-6
J: TRBJ1-2
size: -
D: -

DNA: TGTGCCAGCAGCCAAAGGGACTCCACAGATACGCAGTATTTT
CDR3: CASSQRDSTDTQYF
V: TRBV4-2
J: TRBJ2-3
size: -
D: -

DNA: TGTGCCAGCAGCGTAATAGTCGGCTATGGCTACACCTTC
CDR3: CASSVIVGYGYTF
V: TRBV9
J: TRBJ1-2
size: once
D: -

DNA: TGTGCCAGCAACTTAGAGAGGGAACGGCAGTACTTC
CDR3: CASNLERERQYF
V: TRBV2
J: TRBJ2-5
size: -
D: -

DNA: TGTGCCAGAGCGGGAGAGGCCTACAATGAGCAGTTCTTC
CDR3: CARAGEAYNEQFF
V: TRBV2
J: TRBJ2-1
size: -
D: TRBD2

DNA: TGTGCCAGTAGTATAGACGGGGTGTTAAGGAGCATTCAGTACTTC
CDR3: CASSIDGVLRSIQYF
V: TRBV19
J: TRBJ2-4
size: -
D: -

DNA: TGTGCCAGCAGCTTATACAGGGCCACTGAAGCTTTCTTT
CDR3: CASSLYRATEAFF
V: TRBV7-3
J: TRBJ1-1
size: -
D: -

DNA: TGTGCCAGCAGAGGGGCAACTAGCGGATCCTACGAGCAGTACTTC
CDR3: CASRGATSGSYEQYF
V: TRBV6-1
J: TRBJ2-7
size: few
D: TRBD2

DNA: TGTGCCAGCAGCCTCGAGGGAAGGAGCGGGGGGAGCGATACGCAGTATTTT
CDR3: CASSLEGRSGGSDTQYF
V: TRBV6-4
J: TRBJ2-3
size: -
D: TRBD2

DNA: TGCGCCAGCAGCCCACGGACTTTCCAAGAGACCCAGTACTTC
CDR3: CASSPRTFQETQYF
V: TRBV5-1
J: TRBJ2-5
size: -
D: -

DNA: TGTGCCAGCAGCGTATGGTTGGGTGGGCTAGCGGGAGGGAATGAGCAGTTCTTC
CDR3: CASSVWLGGLAGGNEQFF
V: TRBV9
J: TRBJ2-1
size: once
D: TRBD2

DNA: TGTGCCAGCGAGCGGGAGTTGGGGACCGGGGAGCTGTTTTTT
CDR3: CASERELGTGELFF
V: TRBV2
J: TRBJ2-2
size: -
D: TRBD2

DNA: TGTGCCAGCAGTACTAACAGGGTTTCTTCCTACGAGCAGTACTTC
CDR3: CASSTNRVSSYEQYF
V: TRBV2
J: TRBJ2-7
size: few
D: -

DNA: TGTGCCAGCCGGACTAGCGGGATAGATACGCAGTATTTT
CDR3: CASRTSGIDTQYF
V: TRBV28
J: TRBJ2-3
size: -
D: TRBD2

DNA: TGTGCCAGCAGCTTATCCGAGGGTACGCAGTATTTT
CDR3: CASSLSEGTQYF
V: TRBV7-2
J: TRBJ2-3
size: -
D: -

DNA: TGTGCCAGCAGCCCGGGCCGGGACAGGGGTGGAACTGAAGCTTTCTTT
CDR3: CASSPGRDRGGTEAFF
V: TRBV4-2
J: TRBJ1-1
size: -
D: TRBD1

DNA: TGTGCCAGCAGTTACTCCTCTCTGAACACTGAAGCTTTCTTT
CDR3: CASSYSSLNTEAFF
V: TRBV6-6
J: TRBJ1-1
size: -
D: -

DNA: TGTGCCAGCAGCTTAGGGACAGGGCTCTCTGGAAACACCATATATTTT
CDR3: CASSLGTGLSGNTIYF
V: TRBV11-2
J: TRBJ1-3
size: -
D: TRBD1

DNA: TGTGCCAGCAGCTTGGGACAGGGGCCCGGGGAGCTGTTTTTT
CDR3: CASSLGQGPGELFF
V: TRBV5-6
J: TRBJ2-2
size: -
D: TRBD1

DNA: TGTGCCAGCAGCCGACTAGCGCTGATCGAGCAGTACTTC
CDR3: CASSRLALIEQYF
V: TRBV28
J: TRBJ2-7
size: -
D: TRBD2

DNA: TGTGCCAGCAGTTTAAGGACAGGAAGCAATCAGCCCCAGCATTTT
CDR3: CASSLRTGSNQPQHF
V: TRBV28
J: TRBJ1-5
size: -
D: TRBD1

DNA: TGTGCCAGCAGAATACAGGATTACGAGCAGTACTTC
CDR3: CASRIQDYEQYF
V: TRBV28
J: TRBJ2-7
size: -
D: -

DNA: TGTGCCAGCAGCAAAGAACTTGGGCTGACAGGGGCTTCTAGGTATGGCTACACCTTC
CDR3: CASSKELGLTGASRYGYTF
V: TRBV21-1
J: TRBJ1-2
size: once
D: -

DNA: TGCGCCAGCAGCCAAAAGCAGGCCTATGAGCAGTTCTTC
CDR3: CASSQKQAYEQFF
V: TRBV4-1
J: TRBJ2-1
size: -
D: -

DNA: TGTGCCAGCAGCGCGCGCCTACGACTCTTGGATACGCAGTATTTT
CDR3: CASSARLRLLDTQYF
V: TRBV5-6
J: TRBJ2-3
size: -
D: -

DNA: TGTGCCTGGGGTGGAGGCGGGGGTCCCACAGATACGCAGTATTTT
CDR3: CAWGGGGGPTDTQYF
V: TRBV30
J: TRBJ2-3
size: -
D: TRBD2

DNA: TGTGCTAGCAGCTTAGGTGGCGGCTCTGGAAACACCATATATTTT
CDR3: CASSLGGGSGNTIYF
V: TRBV7-7
J: TRBJ1-3
size: -
D: -

DNA: TGTGCCAGCACCAAGGGGGGGGTAAACACTGAAGCTTTCTTT
CDR3: CASTKGGVNTEAFF
V: TRBV28
J: TRBJ1-1
size: -
D: -

DNA: TGTGCCAGTCAGTTCGAACGGCGGTCCGCTGGAAACACCATATATTTT
CDR3: CASQFERRSAGNTIYF
V: TRBV19
J: TRBJ1-3
size: -
D: -

DNA: TGTGCCAGCGTAGCGGGAACGTGGGCAGATACGCAGTATTTT
CDR3: CASVAGTWADTQYF
V: TRBV28
J: TRBJ2-3
size: -
D: TRBD2

DNA: TGTGCCAGTAGTGAAAGACAGGGTCGGGGGAACACTGAAGCTTTCTTT
CDR3: CASSERQGRGNTEAFF
V: TRBV19
J: TRBJ1-1
size: few
D: TRBD1

DNA: TGTGCCAGTAGTATCCGGCTAGCGGGAGCCCACAATGAGCAGTTCTTC
CDR3: CASSIRLAGAHNEQFF
V: TRBV19
J: TRBJ2-1
size: -
D: TRBD2

DNA: TGTGCCAGCAGCTCCCGGGAGGGCCAATACGAGCAGTACTTC
CDR3: CASSSREGQYEQYF
V: TRBV7-2
J: TRBJ2-7
size: -
D: TRBD2